This T cell receptor (beta chain) was captured by sequencing in a study of Graves' ophthalmopathy and Graves' hyperthyroidism. The diagnosis was founded upon clinical symptoms, serum thyroxine, TRAb, thyroid ultrasound and orbital computed tomography. The authors used Ficoll-Paque density gradient centrifugation to separate PBMCs. The input was 7.5 to 10 ml of fresh peripheral blood. V was trimmed by 8 bases and J by 6 bases, leaving 23 bases between them. Germline V CDR1 and CDR2: SEHNR, FQNEAQ (reference sequence). The CDR3 is made up of 15 amino acids. This clonotype appeared many times. Its antigen is not identified. Researchers took RNA transcripts and amplified TCR beta CDR3 regions from them. RT-PCR with HTBI primers came first, then second-round multiplex PCR. TCRdb reprocessed the multiplex PCR reads via MiXCR and lists one record per CDR3 protein. The table has a few hundred thousand distinct CDR3 sequences, 17% seen once.

Whole-study results and caveats: Blood also carried most expanded thyroid clonotypes exceeding 0.001 frequency.

Sequencing was carried out using peripheral blood. The sequence came from an adult woman with stable Graves' hyperthyroidism. V gene TRBV7-9 combines with J gene TRBJ2-7, with a weak D call TRBD2 (6 bases). The CDR3: CASGRFDAGPLEQYF. Written as DNA, the CDR3 is TGTGCCAGCGGAAGATTCGATGCGGGACCCCTCGAGCAGTACTTC. The full variable domain, in which reference TRBV7-9 and TRBJ2-7 provide the parts outside the CDR3, is DTGVSQNPRHKITKRGQNVTFRCDPISEHNRLYWYRQTLGQGPEFLTYFQNEAQLEKSRLLSDRFSAERPKGSFSTLEIQRTEQGDSAMYLCASGRFDAGPLEQYFGPGTRLTVT.